The present T cell receptor (beta chain) was sequenced within a study of long-term antiretroviral therapy in people with HIV. Study-level findings and limits: Diversity rose after ART but stayed below transplant donor controls. Blood obtained between about 2003 and 2018 may reflect older ART regimens. Controls had broader CDR3 length ranges than HIV repertoires did.

Survey-level immunoSEQ v3.0 assays were run. Repertoires were generated with immunoSEQ multiplex PCR, while TCRdb's copy carries only in-frame clones and drops some. The sample holds tens of thousands of clones, approximately 78% seen once. In the case of this clone: Its antigen is undetermined.

The material was unsorted PBMCs, obtained 0.2 years after starting antiretroviral therapy. The source of this sequence is a young woman with HIV.

CDR3 bases: TGTGCCACCAGGACAGGGTTTAGCAATGAGCAGTTCTTC. Amino acids: CATRTGFSNEQFF. This chain uses TRBV15 with TRBJ2-1; 7 positions match TRBD1. Germline loops: CDR1 LNHNV, CDR2 YYDKDF (reference sequence). V shed 6 bases and J 6 bases; nucleotides not matched to a gene: 5. The CDR3 consists of 13 residues.